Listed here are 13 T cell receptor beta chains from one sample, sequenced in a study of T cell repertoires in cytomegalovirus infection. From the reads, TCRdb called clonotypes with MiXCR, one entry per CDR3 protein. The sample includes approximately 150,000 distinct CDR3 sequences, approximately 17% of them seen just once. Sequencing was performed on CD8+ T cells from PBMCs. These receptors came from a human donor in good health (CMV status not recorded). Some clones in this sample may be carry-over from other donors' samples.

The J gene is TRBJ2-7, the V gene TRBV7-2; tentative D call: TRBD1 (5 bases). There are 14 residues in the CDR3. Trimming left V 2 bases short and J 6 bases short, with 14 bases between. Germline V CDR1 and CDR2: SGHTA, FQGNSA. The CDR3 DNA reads TGTGCCAGCAGCTTAAGGTCAGGGCTGGTCGAGCAGTACTTC. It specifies CASSLRSGLVEQYF.

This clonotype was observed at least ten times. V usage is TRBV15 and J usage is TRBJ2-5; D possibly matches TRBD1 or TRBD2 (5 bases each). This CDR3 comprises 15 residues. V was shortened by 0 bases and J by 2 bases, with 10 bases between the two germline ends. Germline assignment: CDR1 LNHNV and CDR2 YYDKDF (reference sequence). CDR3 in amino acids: CATSRDMGPQETQYF. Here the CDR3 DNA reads TGTGCCACCAGCAGAGATATGGGACCTCAAGAGACCCAGTACTTC.

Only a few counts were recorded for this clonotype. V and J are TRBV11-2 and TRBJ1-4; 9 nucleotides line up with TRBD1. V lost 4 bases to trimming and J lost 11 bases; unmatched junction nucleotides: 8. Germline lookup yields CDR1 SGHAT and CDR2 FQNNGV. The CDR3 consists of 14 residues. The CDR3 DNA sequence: TGTGCCAGCAGCTCCGGGACAGGGTCCAGGAAACTGTTTTTT. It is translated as CASSSGTGSRKLFF.

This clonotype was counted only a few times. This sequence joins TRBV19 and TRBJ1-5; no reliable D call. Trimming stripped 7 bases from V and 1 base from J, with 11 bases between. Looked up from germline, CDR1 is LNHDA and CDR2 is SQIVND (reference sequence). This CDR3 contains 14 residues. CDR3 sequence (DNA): TGTGCCAGTACCTTGACAAGAAGCAATCAGCCCCAGCATTTT. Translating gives CASTLTRSNQPQHF.

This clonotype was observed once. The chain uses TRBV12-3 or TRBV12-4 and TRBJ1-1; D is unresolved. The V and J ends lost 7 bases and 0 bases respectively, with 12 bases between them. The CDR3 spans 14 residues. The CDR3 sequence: CASTLSGLNTEAFF. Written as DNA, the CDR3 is TGTGCCAGCACCCTAAGTGGTCTGAACACTGAAGCTTTCTTT.

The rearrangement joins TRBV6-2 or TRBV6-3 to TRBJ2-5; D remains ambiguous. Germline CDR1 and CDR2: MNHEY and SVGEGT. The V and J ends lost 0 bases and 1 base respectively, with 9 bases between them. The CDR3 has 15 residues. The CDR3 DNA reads TGTGCCAGCAGTTACTCCCTGTCACCCCAAGAGACCCAGTACTTC. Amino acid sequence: CASSYSLSPQETQYF.

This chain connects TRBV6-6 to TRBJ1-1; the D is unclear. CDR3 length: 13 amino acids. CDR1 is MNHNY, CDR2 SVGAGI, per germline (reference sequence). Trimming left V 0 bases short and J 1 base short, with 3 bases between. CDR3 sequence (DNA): TGTGCCAGCAGTTACTCGAAGAACACTGAAGCTTTCTTT. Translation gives CASSYSKNTEAFF.

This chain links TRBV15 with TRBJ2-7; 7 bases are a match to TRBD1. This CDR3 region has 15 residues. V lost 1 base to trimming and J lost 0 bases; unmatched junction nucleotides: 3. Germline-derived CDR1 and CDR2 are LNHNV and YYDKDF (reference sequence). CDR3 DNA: TGTGCCACCAGCAGAGGGGACAGTAGCTCCTACGAGCAGTACTTC. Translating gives CATSRGDSSSYEQYF.

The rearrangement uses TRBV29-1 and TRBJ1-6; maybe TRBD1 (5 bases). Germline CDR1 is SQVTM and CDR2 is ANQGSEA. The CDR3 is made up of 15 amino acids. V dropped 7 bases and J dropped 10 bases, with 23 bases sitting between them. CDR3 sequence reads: CSALLGAEESSPLHF. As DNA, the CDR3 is TGCAGCGCCCTCCTAGGGGCAGAGGAGAGCTCACCCCTCCACTTT.

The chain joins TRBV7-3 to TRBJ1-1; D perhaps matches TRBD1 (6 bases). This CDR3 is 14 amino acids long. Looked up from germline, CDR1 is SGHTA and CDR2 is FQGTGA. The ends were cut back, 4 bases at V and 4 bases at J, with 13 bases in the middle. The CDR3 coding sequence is TGTGCCAGCAGCTCCCCCGAGACAGGCACTGAAGCTTTCTTT. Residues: CASSSPETGTEAFF.

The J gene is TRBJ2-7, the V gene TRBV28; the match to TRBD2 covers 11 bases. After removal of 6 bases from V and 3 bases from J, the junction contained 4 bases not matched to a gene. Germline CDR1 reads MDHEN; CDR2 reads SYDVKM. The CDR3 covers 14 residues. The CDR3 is CASRVLAGDYEQYF. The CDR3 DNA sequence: TGTGCCAGCAGGGTACTAGCGGGAGACTACGAGCAGTACTTC.

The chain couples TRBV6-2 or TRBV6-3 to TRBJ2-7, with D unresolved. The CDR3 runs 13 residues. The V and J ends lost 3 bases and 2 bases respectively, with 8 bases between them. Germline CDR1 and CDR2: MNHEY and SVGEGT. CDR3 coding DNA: TGTGCCAGCAGTTATGTGCCAGCCTACGAGCAGTACTTC. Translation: CASSYVPAYEQYF.

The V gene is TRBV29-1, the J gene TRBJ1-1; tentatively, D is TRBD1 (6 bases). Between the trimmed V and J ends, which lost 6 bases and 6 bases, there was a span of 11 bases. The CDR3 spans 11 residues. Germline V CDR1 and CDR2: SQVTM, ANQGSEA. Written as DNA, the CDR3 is TGCAGCGTCCCACGGGGGCCTGAAGCTTTCTTT. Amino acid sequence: CSVPRGPEAFF.